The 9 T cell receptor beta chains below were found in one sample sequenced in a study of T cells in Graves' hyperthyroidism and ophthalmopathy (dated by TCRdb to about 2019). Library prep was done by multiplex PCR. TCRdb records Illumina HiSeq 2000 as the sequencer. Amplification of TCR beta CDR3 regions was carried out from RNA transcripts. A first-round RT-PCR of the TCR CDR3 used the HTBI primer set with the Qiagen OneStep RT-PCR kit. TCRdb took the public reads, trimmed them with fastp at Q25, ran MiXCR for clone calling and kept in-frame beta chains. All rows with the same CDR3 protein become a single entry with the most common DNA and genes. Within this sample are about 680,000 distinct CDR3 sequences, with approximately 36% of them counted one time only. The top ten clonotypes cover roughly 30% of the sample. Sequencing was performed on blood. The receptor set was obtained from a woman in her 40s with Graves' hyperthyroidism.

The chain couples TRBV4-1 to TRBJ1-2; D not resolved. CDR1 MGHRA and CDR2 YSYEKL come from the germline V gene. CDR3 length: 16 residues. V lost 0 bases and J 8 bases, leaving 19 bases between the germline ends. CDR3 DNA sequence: TGCGCCAGCAGCCAAGATCTTGGCCCGGCCCCCCGAGGCTACACCTTC. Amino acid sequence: CASSQDLGPAPRGYTF.

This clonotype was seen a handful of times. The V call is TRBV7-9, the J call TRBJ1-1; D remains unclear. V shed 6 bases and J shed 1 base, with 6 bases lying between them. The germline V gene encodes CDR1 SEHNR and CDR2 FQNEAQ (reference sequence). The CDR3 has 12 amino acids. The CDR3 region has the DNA TGTGCCAGCAGGGAGCCGAACACTGAAGCTTTCTTT. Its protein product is CASREPNTEAFF.

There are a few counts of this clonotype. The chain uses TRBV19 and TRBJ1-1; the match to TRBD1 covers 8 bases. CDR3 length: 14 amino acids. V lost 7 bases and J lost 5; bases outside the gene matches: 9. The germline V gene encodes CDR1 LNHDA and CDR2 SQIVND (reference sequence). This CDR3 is CASKSGTGWTEAFF. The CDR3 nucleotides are TGTGCCAGTAAGTCCGGGACAGGTTGGACTGAAGCTTTCTTT.

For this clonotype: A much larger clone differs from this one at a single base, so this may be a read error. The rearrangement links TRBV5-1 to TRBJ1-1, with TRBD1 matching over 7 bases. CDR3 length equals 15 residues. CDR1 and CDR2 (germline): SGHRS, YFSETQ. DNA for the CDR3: TGTGCCAGCAGCTGGATTCAGGGGGACGGGACTGAAGCTTTCTTT. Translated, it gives CASSWIQGDGTEAFF. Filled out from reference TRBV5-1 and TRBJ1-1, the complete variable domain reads KAGVTQTPRYLIKTRGQQVTLSCSPISGHRSVSWYQQTPGQGLQFLFEYFSETQRNKGNFPGRFSGRQFSNSRSEMNVSTLELGDSALYLCASSWIQGDGTEAFFGQGTRLTVV.

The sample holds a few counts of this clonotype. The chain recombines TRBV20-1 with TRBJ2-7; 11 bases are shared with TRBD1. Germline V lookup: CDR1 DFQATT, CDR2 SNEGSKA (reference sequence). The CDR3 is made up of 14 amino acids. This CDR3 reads CSSTGTGGTYEQYF. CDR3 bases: TGCAGCTCCACCGGGACAGGGGGTACCTACGAGCAGTACTTC.

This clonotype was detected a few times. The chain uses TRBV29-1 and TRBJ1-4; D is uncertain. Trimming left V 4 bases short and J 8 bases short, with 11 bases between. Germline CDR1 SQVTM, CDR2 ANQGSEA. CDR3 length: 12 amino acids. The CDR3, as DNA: TGCAGCGTTGGGGAGGGTAGGGAAAAACTGTTTTTT. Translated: CSVGEGREKLFF.

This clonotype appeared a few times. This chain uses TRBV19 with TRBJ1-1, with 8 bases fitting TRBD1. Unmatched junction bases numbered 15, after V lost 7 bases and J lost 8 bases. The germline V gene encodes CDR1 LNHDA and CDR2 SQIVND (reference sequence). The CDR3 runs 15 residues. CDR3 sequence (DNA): TGTGCCAGTATTCCATCAGGGGGCGCGTATTCCGAAGCTTTCTTT. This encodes CASIPSGGAYSEAFF.

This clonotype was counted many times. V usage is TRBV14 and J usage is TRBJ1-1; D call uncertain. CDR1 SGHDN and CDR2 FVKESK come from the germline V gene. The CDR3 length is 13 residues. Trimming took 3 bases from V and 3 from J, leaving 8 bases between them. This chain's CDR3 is CASSHTRYTEAFF. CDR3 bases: TGTGCCAGCAGCCACACCAGGTACACTGAAGCTTTCTTT.

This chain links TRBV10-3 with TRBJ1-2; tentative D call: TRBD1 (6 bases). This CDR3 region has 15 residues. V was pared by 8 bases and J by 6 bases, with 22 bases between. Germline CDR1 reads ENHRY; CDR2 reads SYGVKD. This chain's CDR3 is CAIPFSGHHEDGYTF. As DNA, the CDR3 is TGTGCCATCCCATTCTCGGGACACCACGAGGATGGCTACACCTTC.